The clone carrying this T cell receptor (beta chain) was picked up many times. Its specificity is not known. The sample comes from a study of T-cell memory formation after mild COVID-19. Overall study findings and caveats: Clones contracting over day 15 to 85 were CD4/CD8 balanced, with later expanders leaning CD4+.

Libraries for TCRalpha and TCRbeta carried sample barcodes and unique molecular identifiers via 5'RACE. MiXCR, run by TCRdb on the 5' RACE reads, gives a single entry per CDR3 protein. Of 150,000 to 200,000 distinct CDR3 sequences in the sample, around 13% were seen once. The CDR3 consists of 11 residues. CDR1 and CDR2 from the germline V gene are SGHDT and YYEEEE. Trimming removed 0 bases from V and 5 bases from J, with 1 base in between. The receptor was isolated from a man aged 18 to 35 who had mild COVID-19 (a few samples of this study predate the infection). Cell type and time point are not known. Sequencing was performed on PBMCs or a T cell subset sorted from them (not recorded which). This rearrangement joins TRBV5-6 to TRBJ2-3; D is uncertain. Here the CDR3 DNA reads TGTGCCAGCAGCTTGGTAGATACGCAGTATTTT. Translation gives CASSLVDTQYF.